This TCR beta chain was recovered during a study of blood T cell repertoires in COVID-19. Study summary: Acute and convalescent COVID-19 specimens originated in the United States, Italy and Spain. T cells, B-cell-depleted T cells, or PBMCs provided the cDNA or gDNA that served as material.

Per the original methods: Amplification with reference gene primers provided the estimates of nucleated cell counts. The repertoire was sequenced with immunoSEQ multiplex PCR; TCRdb's copy has only in-frame clones and lacks some. That table gives V, J and clone size, and the DNA gave D and trimming. Altogether 150,000 to 200,000 clones are present, around three quarters being singletons, with the ten largest covering 8% to 9.5%. CDR1 SGHRS and CDR2 YFSETQ come from the germline V gene. The CDR3 contains 14 residues. V lost 3 bases to trimming and J lost 2 bases, with 12 bases between them. The V call is TRBV5-1, the J call TRBJ2-7, with D unresolved. Sequenced: peripheral blood. The sequence came from a man in his 60s with acute or convalescent COVID-19. CDR3 region: CASSSENSPYEQYF. The DNA of the CDR3 is TGCGCCAGCAGCTCCGAAAACTCCCCCTACGAGCAGTACTTC.